The subject of this entry is one T cell receptor beta chain. The antigen remains undetermined. This record belongs to a study of identical twins. Whole-study findings and limits: Insertion counts were lower in abundant cord blood beta clonotypes, a trend that memory repertoires did not show.

All donors were healthy Caucasians. After removal of 1 base from V and 9 bases from J, the junction contained 4 bases not matched to a gene. The CDR3 extends over 13 amino acids. Germline values: CDR1 DFQATT, CDR2 SNEGSKA (reference sequence). In TCRdb, the 5' RACE reads were re-called with MiXCR into one record per CDR3 protein. The top ten clones hold over 10% of a sample with hundreds of thousands of distinct CDR3 sequences, 15% to 20% of them seen once. The sample also formed part of further work on T cells expressing NK-cell markers. That source adds: Top CD8+ clonotypes included the dominant CD3+CD56+NKG2C+ clonotypes in 5 or 6 donors.

V usage is TRBV20-1 and J usage is TRBJ2-1; the match to TRBD1 covers 9 bases. This TCR came from a woman younger than 30 in good health. The specimen was PBMCs. CDR3 sequence: CSARAWTGVEQFF. The CDR3 DNA sequence: TGCAGTGCTAGAGCCTGGACAGGGGTTGAGCAGTTCTTC.